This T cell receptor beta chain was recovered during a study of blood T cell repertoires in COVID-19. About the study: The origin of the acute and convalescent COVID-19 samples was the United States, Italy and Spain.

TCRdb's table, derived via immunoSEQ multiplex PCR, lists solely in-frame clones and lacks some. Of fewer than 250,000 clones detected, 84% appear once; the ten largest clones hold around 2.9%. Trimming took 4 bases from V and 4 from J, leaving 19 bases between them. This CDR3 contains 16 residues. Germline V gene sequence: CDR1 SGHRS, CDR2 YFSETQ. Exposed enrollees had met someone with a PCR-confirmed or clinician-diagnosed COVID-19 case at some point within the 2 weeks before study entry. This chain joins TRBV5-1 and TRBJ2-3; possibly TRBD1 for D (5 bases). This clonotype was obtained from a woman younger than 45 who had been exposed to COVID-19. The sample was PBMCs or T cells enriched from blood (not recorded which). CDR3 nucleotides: TGCGCCAGCAGCACCAGGGTAGTCTCGCAGGCAGATACGCAGTATTTT. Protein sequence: CASSTRVVSQADTQYF.